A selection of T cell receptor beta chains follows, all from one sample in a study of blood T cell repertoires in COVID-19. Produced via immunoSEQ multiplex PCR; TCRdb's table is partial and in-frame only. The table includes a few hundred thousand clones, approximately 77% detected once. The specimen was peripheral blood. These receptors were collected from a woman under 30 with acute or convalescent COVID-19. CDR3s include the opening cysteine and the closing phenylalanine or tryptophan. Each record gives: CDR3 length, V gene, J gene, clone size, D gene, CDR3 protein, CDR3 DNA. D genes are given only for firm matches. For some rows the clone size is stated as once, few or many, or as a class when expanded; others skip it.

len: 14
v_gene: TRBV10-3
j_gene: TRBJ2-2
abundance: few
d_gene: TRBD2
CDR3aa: CAISDGGDTGELFF
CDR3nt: TGTGCCATCAGTGATGGGGGGGACACCGGGGAGCTGTTTTTT

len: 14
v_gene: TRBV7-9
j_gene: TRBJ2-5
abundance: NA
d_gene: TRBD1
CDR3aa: CASSHRTGTETQYF
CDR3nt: TGTGCCAGCAGCCACAGGACAGGGACAGAGACCCAGTACTTC

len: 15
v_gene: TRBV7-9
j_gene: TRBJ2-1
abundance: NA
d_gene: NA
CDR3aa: CASSHPVLAANEQFF
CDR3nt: TGTGCCAGCAGCCACCCGGTCCTAGCAGCCAATGAGCAGTTCTTC

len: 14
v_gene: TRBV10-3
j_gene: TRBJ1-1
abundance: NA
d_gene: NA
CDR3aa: CAISHSAPNTEAFF
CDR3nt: TGTGCCATCAGCCACAGTGCACCCAACACTGAAGCTTTCTTT

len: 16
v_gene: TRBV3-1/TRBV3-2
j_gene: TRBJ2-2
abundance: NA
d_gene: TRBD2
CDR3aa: CASSLGLAGRTGELFF
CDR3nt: TGTGCCAGCAGCCTGGGACTAGCGGGACGGACCGGGGAGCTGTTTTTT

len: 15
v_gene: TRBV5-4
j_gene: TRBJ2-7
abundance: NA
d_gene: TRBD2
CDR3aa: CASSLIAGSTYEQYF
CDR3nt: TGTGCCAGCAGCTTGATAGCGGGGTCGACCTACGAGCAGTACTTC

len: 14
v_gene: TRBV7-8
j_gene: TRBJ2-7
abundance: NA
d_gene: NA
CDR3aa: CASSLAVAAYEQYF
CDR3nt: TGTGCCAGCAGCTTAGCCGTGGCAGCCTACGAGCAGTACTTC

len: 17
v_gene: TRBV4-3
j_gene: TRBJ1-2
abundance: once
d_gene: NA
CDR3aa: CASSQDLRVGALFGYTF
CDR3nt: TGCGCCAGCAGCCAAGATTTGAGGGTTGGTGCCCTTTTTGGCTACACCTTC

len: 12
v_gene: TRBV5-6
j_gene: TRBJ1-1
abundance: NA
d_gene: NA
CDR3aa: CASSLGQIEAFF
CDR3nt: TGTGCCAGCAGCTTGGGACAGATTGAAGCTTTCTTT

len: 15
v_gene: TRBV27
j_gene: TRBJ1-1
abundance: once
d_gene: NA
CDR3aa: CASSTQQVSNTEAFF
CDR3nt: TGTGCCAGCAGTACCCAACAGGTCTCGAACACTGAAGCTTTCTTT

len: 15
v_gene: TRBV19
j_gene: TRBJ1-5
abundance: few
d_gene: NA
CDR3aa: CASSRKTENNQPQHF
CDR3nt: TGTGCCAGTAGTAGAAAAACAGAAAACAATCAGCCCCAGCATTTT

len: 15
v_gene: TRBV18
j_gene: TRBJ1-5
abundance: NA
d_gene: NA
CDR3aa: CASSPRGMEYQPQHF
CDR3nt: TGTGCCAGCTCACCTCGGGGGATGGAATATCAGCCCCAGCATTTT

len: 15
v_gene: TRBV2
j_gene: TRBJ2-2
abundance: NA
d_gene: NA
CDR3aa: CASSEQGMGTGELFF
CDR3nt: TGTGCCAGCAGTGAACAGGGTATGGGCACCGGGGAGCTGTTTTTT

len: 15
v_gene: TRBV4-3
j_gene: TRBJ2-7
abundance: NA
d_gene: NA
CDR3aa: CASSQDIRSPYEQYF
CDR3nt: TGCGCCAGCAGCCAAGATATCCGGAGTCCCTACGAGCAGTACTTC

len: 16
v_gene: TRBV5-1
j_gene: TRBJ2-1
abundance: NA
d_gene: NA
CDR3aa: CASSSGTRGFYNEQFF
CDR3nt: TGCGCCAGCAGCTCAGGGACTCGAGGGTTCTACAATGAGCAGTTCTTC

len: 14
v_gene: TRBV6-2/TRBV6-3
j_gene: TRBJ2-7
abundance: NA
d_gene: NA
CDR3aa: CASSYGGNSYEQYF
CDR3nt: TGTGCCAGCAGTTACGGCGGGAACTCCTACGAGCAGTACTTC

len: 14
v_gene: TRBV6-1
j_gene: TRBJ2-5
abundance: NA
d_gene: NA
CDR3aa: CASSEGWGVETQYF
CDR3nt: TGTGCCAGCAGTGAAGGGTGGGGGGTGGAGACCCAGTACTTC

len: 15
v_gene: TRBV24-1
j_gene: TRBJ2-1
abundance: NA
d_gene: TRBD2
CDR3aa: CATRSSGSSYNEQFF
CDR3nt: TGTGCCACCCGTTCTAGCGGAAGCTCCTACAATGAGCAGTTCTTC

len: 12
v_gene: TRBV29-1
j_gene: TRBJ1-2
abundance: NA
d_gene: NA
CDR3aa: CSAGQRNYGYTF
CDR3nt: TGCAGCGCCGGACAGAGGAACTATGGCTACACCTTC

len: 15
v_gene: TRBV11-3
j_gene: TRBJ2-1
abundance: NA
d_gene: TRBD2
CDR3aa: CASSPGLAGNNEQFF
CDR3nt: TGTGCCAGCAGCCCGGGACTAGCGGGAAACAATGAGCAGTTCTTC

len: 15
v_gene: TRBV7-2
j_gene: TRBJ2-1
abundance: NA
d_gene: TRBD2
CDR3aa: CASSLGLAGDYEQFF
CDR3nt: TGTGCCAGCAGCTTGGGACTAGCGGGAGATTATGAGCAGTTCTTC

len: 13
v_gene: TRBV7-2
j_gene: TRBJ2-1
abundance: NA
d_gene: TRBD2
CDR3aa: CATRFGGGNEQFF
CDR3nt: TGTGCCACCCGCTTCGGGGGGGGTAATGAGCAGTTCTTC

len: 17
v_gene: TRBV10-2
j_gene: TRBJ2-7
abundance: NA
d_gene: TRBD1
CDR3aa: CASSPDRGTFISYEQYF
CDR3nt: TGCGCCAGCAGTCCCGACAGGGGGACTTTTATCTCCTACGAGCAGTACTTC

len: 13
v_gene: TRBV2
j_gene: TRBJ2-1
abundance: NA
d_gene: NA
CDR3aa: CASSVGRYNEQFF
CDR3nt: TGTGCCAGCAGTGTAGGCAGGTACAATGAGCAGTTCTTC